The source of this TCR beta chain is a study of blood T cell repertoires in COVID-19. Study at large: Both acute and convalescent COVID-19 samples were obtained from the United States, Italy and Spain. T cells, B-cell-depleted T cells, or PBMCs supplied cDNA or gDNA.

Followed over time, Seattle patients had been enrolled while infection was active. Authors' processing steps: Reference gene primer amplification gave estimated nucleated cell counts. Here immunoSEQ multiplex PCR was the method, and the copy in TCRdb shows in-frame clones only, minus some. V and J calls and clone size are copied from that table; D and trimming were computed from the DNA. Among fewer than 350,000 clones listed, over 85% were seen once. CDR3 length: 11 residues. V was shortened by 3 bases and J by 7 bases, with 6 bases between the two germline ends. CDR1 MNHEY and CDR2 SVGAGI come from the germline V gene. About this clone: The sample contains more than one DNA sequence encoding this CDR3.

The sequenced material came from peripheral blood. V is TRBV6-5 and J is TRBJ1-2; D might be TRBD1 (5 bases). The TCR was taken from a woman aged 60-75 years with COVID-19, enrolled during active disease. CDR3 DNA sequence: TGTGCCAGCAGTTATCAGGGTGGCTACACCTTC. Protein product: CASSYQGGYTF.